This T cell receptor beta chain was profiled in a study of shared clonotypes between healthy human individuals. Study-level points and caveats: Around 5.3% of naive CD4 clonotypes were shared across four donors.

Template for every sorted-subset replicate PCR totaled approximately 0.2 ug DNA, tens of thousands of T cell genomes. Using immunoSEQ multiplex PCR, the repertoire was profiled, and TCRdb retains in-frame clones only, with some absent. The data show about 1.5 million clones, with 95% to 99% seen just once and about 0.45% held by the top ten. V shed 0 bases and J shed 0 bases, with 7 bases lying between them. There are 16 residues in the CDR3. CDR1 is SGHNT, CDR2 YYREEE, per germline (reference sequence). Comment on this clone: Its specificity is unknown.

Sequencing was performed on naive CD4+ T cells sorted from blood. The subset denotes: CD45RA+ positively selected. This sequence originates from a man aged 25-40 years in good health. This chain uses TRBV5-4 with TRBJ2-6; the D is unclear. The CDR3 loop reads CASSLDPYSGANVLTF. The CDR3 coding sequence is TGTGCCAGCAGCTTGGACCCGTACTCTGGGGCCAACGTCCTGACTTTC.